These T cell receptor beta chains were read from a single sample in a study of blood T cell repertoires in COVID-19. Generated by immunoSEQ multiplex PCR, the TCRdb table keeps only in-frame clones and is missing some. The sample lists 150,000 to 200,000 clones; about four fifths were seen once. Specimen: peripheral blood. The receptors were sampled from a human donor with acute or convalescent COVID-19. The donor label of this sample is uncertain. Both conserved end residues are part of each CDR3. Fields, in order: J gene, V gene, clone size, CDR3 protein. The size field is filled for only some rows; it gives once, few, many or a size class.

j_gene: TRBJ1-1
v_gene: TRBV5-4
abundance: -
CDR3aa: CASRPSAGGRTRGTEAFF

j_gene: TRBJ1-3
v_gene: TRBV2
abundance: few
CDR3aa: CASMQDSGNTIYF

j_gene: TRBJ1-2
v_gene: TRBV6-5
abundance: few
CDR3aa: CASSPSAFSGYTF

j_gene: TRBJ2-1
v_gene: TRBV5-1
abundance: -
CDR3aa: CASSLTSGYNEQFF

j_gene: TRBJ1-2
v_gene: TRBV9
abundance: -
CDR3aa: CASSVGRENYGYTF

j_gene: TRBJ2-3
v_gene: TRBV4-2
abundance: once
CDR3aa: CASSQDNLGGTDTQYF

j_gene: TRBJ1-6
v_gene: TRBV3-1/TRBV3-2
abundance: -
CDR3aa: CASSSRDRGYNSPLHF

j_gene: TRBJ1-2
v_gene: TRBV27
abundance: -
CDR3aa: CASSPRLSRGGYTF

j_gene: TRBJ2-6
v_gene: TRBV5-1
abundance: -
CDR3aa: CASSTTSGDSGANVLTF

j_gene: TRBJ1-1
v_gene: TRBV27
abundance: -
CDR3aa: CASSFTGNTEAFF

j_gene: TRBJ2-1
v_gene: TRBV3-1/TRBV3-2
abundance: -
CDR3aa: CASSHLLAGSRDEQFF

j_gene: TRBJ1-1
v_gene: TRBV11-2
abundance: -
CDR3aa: CASSLEQVNTEAFF

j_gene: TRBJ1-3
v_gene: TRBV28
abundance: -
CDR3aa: CASSSSGAANTIYF

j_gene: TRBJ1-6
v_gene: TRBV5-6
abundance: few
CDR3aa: CASSADRGKDSPLHF

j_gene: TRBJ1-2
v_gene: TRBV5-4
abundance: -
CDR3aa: CASSLPSGVWDGYTF

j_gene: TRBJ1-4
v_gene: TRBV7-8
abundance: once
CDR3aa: CASSLGGGVNEKLFF

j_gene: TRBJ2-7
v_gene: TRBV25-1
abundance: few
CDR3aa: CASSESTGLIHEQYF

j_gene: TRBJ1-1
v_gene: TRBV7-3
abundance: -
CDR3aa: CASSRETGGKAFF

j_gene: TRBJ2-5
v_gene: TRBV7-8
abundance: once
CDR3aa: CASSLRGRQETQYF

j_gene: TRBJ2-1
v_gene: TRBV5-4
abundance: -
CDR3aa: CASSFNNEQFF

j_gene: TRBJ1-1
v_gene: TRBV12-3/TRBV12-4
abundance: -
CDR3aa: CASSKQGDTEAFF

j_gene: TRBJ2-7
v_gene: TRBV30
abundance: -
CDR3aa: CAWSVSTGFYEQYF

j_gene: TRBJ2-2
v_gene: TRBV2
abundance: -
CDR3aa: CATQTGAPTGELFF

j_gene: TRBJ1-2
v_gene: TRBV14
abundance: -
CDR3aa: CASSQDERVNGYTF

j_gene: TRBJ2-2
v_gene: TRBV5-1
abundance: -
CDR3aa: CASSTGLPTGELFF

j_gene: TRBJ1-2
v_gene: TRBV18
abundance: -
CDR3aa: CASSADRFYGYTF

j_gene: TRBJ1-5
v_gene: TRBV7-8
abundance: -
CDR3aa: CASSRLARDQHF

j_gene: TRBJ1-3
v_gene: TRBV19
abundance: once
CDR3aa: CATFDSRNTIYF

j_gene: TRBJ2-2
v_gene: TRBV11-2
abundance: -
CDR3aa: CASGQERTGELFF

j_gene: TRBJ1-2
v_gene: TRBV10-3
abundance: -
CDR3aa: CAISDPSGQGAYGYTF

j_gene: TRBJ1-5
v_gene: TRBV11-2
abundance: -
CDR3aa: CASSTGGGNQPQHF

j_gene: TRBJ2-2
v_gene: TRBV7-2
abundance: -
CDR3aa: CASSLGRRPTANTGELFF

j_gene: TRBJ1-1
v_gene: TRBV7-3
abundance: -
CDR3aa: CASSLNGQGASEAFF

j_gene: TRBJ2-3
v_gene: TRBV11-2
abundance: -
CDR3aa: CASSLEGRQAVYTQYF

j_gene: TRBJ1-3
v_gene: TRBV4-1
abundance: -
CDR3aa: CASSQPGQRNTIYF

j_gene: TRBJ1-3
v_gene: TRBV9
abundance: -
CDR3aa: CASSSHSTPGNTIYF

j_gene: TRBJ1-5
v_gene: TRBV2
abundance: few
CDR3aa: CASSDQGAGQPQHF

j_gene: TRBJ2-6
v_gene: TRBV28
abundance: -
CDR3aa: CASSPPGVGANVLTF

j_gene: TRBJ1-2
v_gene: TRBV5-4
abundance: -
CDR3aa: CASSLGGQRQVPYGYTF

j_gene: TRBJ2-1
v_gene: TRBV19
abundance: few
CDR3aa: CASSTGTVGEQFF

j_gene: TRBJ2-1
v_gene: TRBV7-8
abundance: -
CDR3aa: CASSFPSGAYNEQFF

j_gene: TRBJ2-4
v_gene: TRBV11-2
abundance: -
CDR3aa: CASSRFSGQGDIQYF

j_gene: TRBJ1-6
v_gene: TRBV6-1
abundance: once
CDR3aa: CASSEGSSYNSPLHF

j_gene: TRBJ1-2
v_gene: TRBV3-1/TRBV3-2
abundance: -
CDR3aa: CASSLAFGDRSF

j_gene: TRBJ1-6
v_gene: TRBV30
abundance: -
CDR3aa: CAWSQGANSPLHF

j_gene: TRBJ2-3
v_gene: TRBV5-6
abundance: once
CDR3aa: CASSEDRGDTQYF

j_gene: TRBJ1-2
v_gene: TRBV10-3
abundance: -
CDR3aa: CAISVRQGDGYTF

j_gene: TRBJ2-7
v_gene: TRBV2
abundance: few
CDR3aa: CASSEGAGYTYEQYF

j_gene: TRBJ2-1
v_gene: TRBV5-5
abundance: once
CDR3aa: CASSLVQGLYNEQFF

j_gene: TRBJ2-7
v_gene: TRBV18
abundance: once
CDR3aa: CASSPGGGLYEQYF

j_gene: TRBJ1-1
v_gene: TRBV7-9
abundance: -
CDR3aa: CASSLLTGEGTEAFF

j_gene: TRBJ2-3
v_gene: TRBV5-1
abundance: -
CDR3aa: CASSRTSGGYSTDTQYF

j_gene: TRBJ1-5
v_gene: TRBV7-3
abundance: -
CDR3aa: CASSLTENQPQHF

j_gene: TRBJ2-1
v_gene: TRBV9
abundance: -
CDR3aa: CASSRQTGPAYNEQFF

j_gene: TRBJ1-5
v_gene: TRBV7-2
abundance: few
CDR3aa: CASSLSNAGAQGPQHF

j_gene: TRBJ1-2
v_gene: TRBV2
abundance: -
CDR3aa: CASRGDRNGYTF

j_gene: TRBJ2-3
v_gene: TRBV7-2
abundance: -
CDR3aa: CASSLAGGGNPDTQYF

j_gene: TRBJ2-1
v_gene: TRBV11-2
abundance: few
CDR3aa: CASSLRGGQGRRNEQFF

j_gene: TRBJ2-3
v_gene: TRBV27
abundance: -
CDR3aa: CASSQQGSTDTQYF

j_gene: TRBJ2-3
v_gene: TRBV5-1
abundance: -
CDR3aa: CASSGRDRSTDTQYF